One and the same sample provided the 15 T cell receptor beta chains below, sequenced in a study of T cell clones after liver transplantation. Method: immunoSEQ multiplex PCR; TCRdb's copy keeps in-frame clones and lacks some. The data show approximately 100,000 clones, approximately 79% seen once. Sequenced material: CD4+ T cells from blood, taken approximately 45 months after liver transplant. Every receptor here comes from a human patient who received a liver transplant. The graft donor may have given rise to some T cells.

This sequence joins TRBV7-9 and TRBJ2-2; a weak D match, TRBD2 (6 bases). CDR1 SEHNR and CDR2 FQNEAQ come from the germline V gene (reference sequence). The CDR3 covers 15 residues. V shed 0 bases and J shed 4 bases, with 9 bases lying between them. The chain's CDR3 is CASSLAEGSTGELFF. The CDR3 bases are TGTGCCAGCAGCTTAGCGGAGGGTTCCACCGGGGAGCTGTTTTTT.

V gene TRBV19 combines with J gene TRBJ2-3; no definite D call. V lost 2 bases and J lost 2, with 11 bases in between. The length of the CDR3 is 15 residues. The germline V gene encodes CDR1 LNHDA and CDR2 SQIVND (reference sequence). This CDR3 is CASSINRAFTDTQYF. DNA of the CDR3: TGTGCCAGTAGTATAAATCGGGCGTTCACAGATACGCAGTATTTT.

The J gene is TRBJ2-1, the V gene TRBV7-8; 14 positions agree with TRBD2. CDR1 SGHVS and CDR2 FQNEAQ come from the germline V gene. J was trimmed by 0 bases and V by 5 bases; bases with no gene match: 6. The CDR3 sequence is 18 residues long. The CDR3 here is CASSPEGLAGASYNEQFF. CDR3 coding DNA: TGTGCCAGCAGCCCAGAGGGACTAGCGGGAGCCTCCTACAATGAGCAGTTCTTC.

The chain has TRBV4-1 and TRBJ2-7; possibly TRBD2 for D (5 bases). The germline CDR1 and CDR2 sequences are MGHRA and YSYEKL. V lost 4 bases to trimming and J lost 3 bases, with 13 bases between them. This CDR3 comprises 14 residues. This chain's CDR3 is CASSLIGGYYEQYF. The CDR3 DNA sequence: TGCGCCAGCAGCCTGATAGGCGGGTACTACGAGCAGTACTTC.

The chain uses TRBV27 and TRBJ1-1; the match to TRBD1 covers 7 bases. CDR1 is MNHEY and CDR2 is SMNVEV in the germline V gene (reference sequence). CDR3 size: 13 residues. V was pared by 4 bases and J by 7 bases, with 6 bases of the junction left unmatched. Written as DNA, the CDR3 is TGTGCCAGCAGTTCAAGATACAGGGGTGAAGCTTTCTTT. This gives the protein CASSSRYRGEAFF.

This clone was found once. The genes are TRBV5-5 and TRBJ2-2; D uncertain. The CDR3 has 14 amino acids. The germline V gene has CDR1 SGHKS and CDR2 YYEKEE (reference sequence). V gave up 6 bases and J gave up 1 base, with 10 bases separating them. The CDR3: CASTHEQNTGELFF. CDR3 nucleotides: TGTGCCAGCACCCACGAACAGAACACCGGGGAGCTGTTTTTT.

The genes are TRBV7-6 and TRBJ2-1; D remains ambiguous. There are 11 residues in the CDR3. Germline V lookup: CDR1 SGHVS, CDR2 FNYEAQ. With 3 bases removed from V and 7 bases from J, the gap between germline ends came to 4 bases. The CDR3 protein is CASSFGNEQFF. The CDR3 coding sequence is TGTGCCAGCAGCTTTGGTAATGAGCAGTTCTTC.

This chain connects TRBV6-6 to TRBJ1-1, with D hard to call. Trimming pared 6 bases from V and 5 bases from J, leaving 10 bases between. The CDR3 runs 12 residues. Germline values: CDR1 MNHNY, CDR2 SVGAGI (reference sequence). In DNA, the CDR3 is TGTGCCAGCAGAACTGGAGATACTGAAGCTTTCTTT. Translating gives CASRTGDTEAFF.

The genes are TRBV7-9 and TRBJ1-1; D not certain. In germline, CDR1 is SEHNR, CDR2 FQNEAQ (reference sequence). This CDR3 region has 13 residues. V lost 5 bases to trimming and J lost 2 bases, with 9 bases between them. CDR3 coding DNA: TGTGCCAGCAGCCAGCAGGTAAACACTGAAGCTTTCTTT. It is translated as CASSQQVNTEAFF.

V and J are TRBV7-7 and TRBJ1-4; 7 bases line up with TRBD1. The CDR3 has 15 amino acids. Trimming cost V 2 bases and J 3 bases; bases outside gene matches: 3. CDR1 SSHAT and CDR2 FNYEAQ come from the germline V gene (reference sequence). The CDR3 spells CASSLPGQPNEKLFF. The CDR3 nucleotides are TGTGCCAGCAGCTTACCGGGACAGCCTAATGAAAAACTGTTTTTT.

The chain joins TRBV19 to TRBJ2-2, with a tentative D call TRBD1 (6 bases). The V gene lost 8 bases and the J gene lost 7 bases, with 14 bases spanning the gap. The germline V gene encodes CDR1 LNHDA and CDR2 SQIVND (reference sequence). The CDR3 has 13 amino acids. CDR3 sequence reads: CASHRDFGGELFF. CDR3 DNA: TGTGCCAGTCACAGGGATTTTGGCGGGGAGCTGTTTTTT.

This clone turned up a few times. The genes are TRBV1 and TRBJ2-4. TRBV1 is tagged as a pseudogene. CDR3 length equals 16 residues. CDR3 protein: CTSSQDEWGSQNIQYF. Here the CDR3 DNA reads TGCACCAGCAGCCAAGATGAGTGGGGAAGTCAAAACATTCAGTACTTC.

The V gene is TRBV4-3, the J gene TRBJ2-3, with 7 bases identical to TRBD2. Germline V gene lookup returns CDR1 LGHNA and CDR2 YSLEER. The CDR3 totals 15 residues. The V gene end was trimmed by 0 bases and the J gene end by 6 bases; junction bases not matched to a gene: 6. The CDR3 here is CASSQDATSADTQYF. The CDR3 nucleotides read TGCGCCAGCAGCCAAGATGCTACTAGCGCGGATACGCAGTATTTT.

This clone appeared a few times. The V and J genes are TRBV10-3 and TRBJ2-1; 7 bases line up with TRBD1. J lost 10 bases, V lost 3 bases, and 9 bases had no gene match. Germline V lookup: CDR1 ENHRY, CDR2 SYGVKD. This CDR3 has 14 amino acids. The CDR3 DNA is TGTGCCATCAGTGAAATGCCTAACAGGGGCGAGCAGTTCTTC. Translating it yields CAISEMPNRGEQFF.

V usage is TRBV19 and J usage is TRBJ2-1; D uncertain. V lost 3 bases and J 8 bases, leaving 8 bases between the germline ends. Germline CDR1 and CDR2: LNHDA and SQIVND (reference sequence). CDR3 length: 12 residues. CDR3 in DNA: TGTGCCAGTAGTATTTGGGGATATGAGCAGTTCTTC. This translates into CASSIWGYEQFF.